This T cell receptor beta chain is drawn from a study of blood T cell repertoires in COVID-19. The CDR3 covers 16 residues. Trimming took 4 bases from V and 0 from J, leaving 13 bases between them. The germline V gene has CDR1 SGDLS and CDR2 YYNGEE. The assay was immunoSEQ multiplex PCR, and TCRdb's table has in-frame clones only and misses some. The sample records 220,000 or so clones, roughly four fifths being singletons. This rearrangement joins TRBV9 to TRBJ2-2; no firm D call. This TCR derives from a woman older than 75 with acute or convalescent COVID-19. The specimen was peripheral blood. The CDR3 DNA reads TGTGCCAGCAGCACACCGATCCGAACGAACACCGGGGAGCTGTTTTTT. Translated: CASSTPIRTNTGELFF.